This is a list of T cell receptor beta chains from one sample in a study of CD8 T cells in Susac syndrome. MiXCR, run by TCRdb on the immunoSEQ multiplex PCR reads, gives a single entry per CDR3 protein. The sample includes roughly 190,000 distinct CDR3 sequences, about 91% of them seen just once. Specimen: CD4+ T cells from PBMCs. The receptors derive from a human donor with Susac syndrome. Each CDR3 is given without its conserved first and last residue. D genes are given only for firm matches.

D	V	J	CDR3
TRBD1	TRBV28	TRBJ2-2	ASRKPQGAGELF
-	TRBV3-1	TRBJ2-2	ASSQDFRSPGELF
-	TRBV9	TRBJ2-5	ASSVGHLETQY
-	TRBV12-3/TRBV12-4	TRBJ1-2	ASSHSRGVGGYT
-	TRBV2	TRBJ2-1	ASSVAGMNEQF
TRBD1	TRBV3-1	TRBJ2-7	ASSQGDRVYEQY
-	TRBV20-1	TRBJ2-7	SAAQHEQY
-	TRBV5-1	TRBJ2-3	ASSFNGGTDTQY
TRBD2	TRBV19	TRBJ2-7	ASSPWTSDNEQY
-	TRBV7-3	TRBJ2-1	ASSLGTQQF
-	TRBV15	TRBJ2-5	ATSRVAREETQY
TRBD1	TRBV6-1	TRBJ2-7	ASSRDSGTGVPYEQY
TRBD1	TRBV20-1	TRBJ1-5	SAVKTGVSNQPQH
-	TRBV3-1	TRBJ2-1	ASSPNSGANEQF
-	TRBV3-1	TRBJ2-4	ASSSNIAKNIQY
TRBD2	TRBV27	TRBJ2-1	ASSSPGLAGIRQF
-	TRBV19	TRBJ1-1	ASIPRRGVLNTEAF
TRBD1	TRBV5-6	TRBJ2-1	ASSRNAGTGSYNEQF
TRBD2	TRBV20-1	TRBJ2-5	SARGTSEVTQY
-	TRBV24-1	TRBJ1-1	ATSGRGGVNTEAF
-	TRBV4-1	TRBJ2-5	ASSQNRWETQY
TRBD2	TRBV2	TRBJ2-5	ASSDLREANFQETQY
-	TRBV28	TRBJ1-1	ASSFKTEAF
-	TRBV11-2	TRBJ2-3	ASSLEFGHGTDTQY
-	TRBV3-1	TRBJ1-1	ASSQDSGQETEAF
TRBD1	TRBV5-6	TRBJ1-5	ASSNEGANQPQH
TRBD2	TRBV7-3	TRBJ2-1	ASSLTASGSSSSYNEQF
-	TRBV7-2	TRBJ1-3	ASSSWTAYGNTIY
TRBD2	TRBV5-1	TRBJ2-1	ASSFVPGLAGSNEQF
TRBD1	TRBV20-1	TRBJ1-5	SAKGIYRGRRSQPQH
-	TRBV18	TRBJ1-1	ASSPGRMNTEAF
TRBD2	TRBV6-4	TRBJ2-1	ASSISGGAAYNEQF
-	TRBV21-1	TRBJ1-5	ASRLTPEGVDQPQH
-	TRBV5-6	TRBJ1-3	ASSLIATGGQSGNTIY
-	TRBV5-1	TRBJ2-7	ASSLDVGLTTYEQY
-	TRBV18	TRBJ1-1	ASSPLRDTEAF
-	TRBV9	TRBJ2-1	ASSVVGAPSYEQF
-	TRBV19	TRBJ2-7	ASSAGQMGYEQY
TRBD2	TRBV11-1	TRBJ2-3	ASSPRTSGIIADTQY
-	TRBV7-2	TRBJ2-7	ASSLQATRGEQY
TRBD2	TRBV9	TRBJ2-1	ASSVRIAGDREQF
TRBD2	TRBV19	TRBJ2-6	ASSHTGGSGANVLT
TRBD1	TRBV5-1	TRBJ1-1	ASSLGTGSAEAF
TRBD2	TRBV13	TRBJ2-2	ASSHQAAGGLGELF
-	TRBV18	TRBJ1-5	ASSPPGENQPQH
TRBD2	TRBV6-1	TRBJ2-5	ASSETYGLVNWGETQY
-	TRBV2	TRBJ2-3	ASRPDTQY
-	TRBV6-5	TRBJ2-7	ASSYAVLGSYEQY
TRBD1	TRBV29-1	TRBJ2-3	SFNRGITDTQY
-	TRBV12-3/TRBV12-4	TRBJ1-2	ASSYINGYT
-	TRBV5-1	TRBJ2-7	ASSSNSGVGHEQY
TRBD1	TRBV6-5	TRBJ1-2	ASSTPGTGNGYT
TRBD2	TRBV12-3/TRBV12-4	TRBJ2-1	ASRLAGGRDEQF
TRBD2	TRBV24-1	TRBJ2-2	ATSGRTGELF
-	TRBV27	TRBJ2-7	ASSQGPMREQY
TRBD1	TRBV29-1	TRBJ2-2	IVRAGGATGELF
-	TRBV7-9	TRBJ2-3	ASSLVTGRADTQY